The clone carrying this T cell receptor (beta chain) was picked up many times. Its antigen is still unknown. The data were obtained in a study of response to subunit inactivated influenza vaccine. General study points: Authors proposed each seasonal influenza vaccination draws in few new T cells.

TCRdb used MiXCR to reprocess the RT-PCR reads, holding one entry per CDR3 protein. The sample has almost 250,000 distinct CDR3 sequences; 12% are singletons. CDR3 length: 16 amino acids. Looked up from germline, CDR1 is MDHEN and CDR2 is SYDVKM. V lost 6 bases and J lost 8; bases outside the gene matches: 13. The sequence was collected from a man aged 50 or older who received an inactivated influenza vaccine. The sequencing used non-naive T cells sorted from PBMCs, collected 14 to 15 days before vaccination. The V and J genes are TRBV28 and TRBJ2-4; TRBD2 agrees at 10 bases. CDR3 region: CASSQGTSGTGYIQYF. The DNA for the CDR3 is TGTGCCAGCAGCCAAGGCACTAGCGGGACGGGGTACATTCAGTACTTC. Based on the CDR3 plus reference TRBV28 and TRBJ2-4, the full variable domain is DVKVTQSSRYLVKRTGEKVFLECVQDMDHENMFWYRQDPGLGLRLIYFSYDVKMKEKGDIPEGYSVSREKKERFSLILESASTNQTSMYLCASSQGTSGTGYIQYFGAGTRLSVL.